This entry describes one TCR beta chain. Its antigen remains unknown. This may be a read error, as it is one base from a much larger clone. TCR beta cDNA was reverse-transcribed from around 0.55 ug of total RNA. The reaction used a constant-region primer and ProtoScript II reverse transcriptase. Each TCR beta library was derived from three nested multiplex PCR rounds that employed slightly modified ARM-PCR. TRBV1-TRBV30 forward primers paired with a C-beta reverse primer were used in the first two PCR rounds, which ran roughly 9 cycles each. From the multiplex PCR reads, TCRdb called clonotypes with MiXCR, one entry per CDR3 protein. Counted here are roughly 330,000 distinct CDR3 sequences, less than 65% occurring once; the ten biggest clones make up 5.5% to 7%. The data were obtained in a study of tumor-infiltrating lymphocytes in primary liver carcinoma. Study overall: The patient group consisted of men and women aged 30 to 69 years. Productive TCRbeta read yields ran from roughly 3.6 to 7.1 million per sample and were similar between tissues.

The V end was cut by 7 bases, the J end by 0 bases, with 7 bases between. The CDR3 contains 13 residues. Germline V gene sequence: CDR1 MNHEY, CDR2 SVGEGT. Blood RNA came from unsorted whole blood; germline DNA was also extracted. General study results and limits: Compared with blood, tumor repertoires held significantly more in their top 250 clones. Tumor region pairs overlapped more than did tumor-adjacent and tumor-blood pairs.

The sequence was obtained from a man aged 40-55 years with primary liver carcinoma and hepatitis B virus infection. The sample comprised peripheral blood. This sequence joins TRBV6-2 or TRBV6-3 and TRBJ1-5; D not resolved. The CDR3 sequence: CASTVYSNQPQHF. The CDR3, as DNA: TGTGCCAGCACGGTTTATAGCAATCAGCCCCAGCATTTT.